These 15 T cell receptor beta chains came from one sample sequenced in a study of T cell repertoires in cytomegalovirus infection. TCRdb reprocessed the reads via MiXCR and lists one record per CDR3 protein. The sample has about 450,000 distinct CDR3 sequences, under 40% seen once; the top ten hold roughly 15%. Sequencing used PBMCs. Receptor source: a human donor in good health (CMV status not recorded). Some clones in this sample may be carry-over from other donors' samples.

This clonotype was seen many times. This rearrangement joins TRBV7-8 to TRBJ1-2; TRBD1 agrees at 9 bases. CDR3 length: 14 amino acids. The trim removed 5 bases at V and 8 bases at J, leaving 9 bases unmatched. From germline, CDR1 is SGHVS and CDR2 FQNEAQ. CDR3 sequence reads: CASSPGTGQGGYTF. The CDR3 region has the DNA TGTGCCAGCAGCCCAGGGACAGGGCAAGGCGGCTACACCTTC.

This chain connects TRBV7-6 to TRBJ2-1; the match to TRBD2 covers 15 bases. Germline loops: CDR1 SGHVS, CDR2 FNYEAQ. The CDR3 extends over 16 amino acids. The trim removed 8 bases at V and 4 bases at J, leaving 6 bases unmatched. The CDR3: CASAGTSGGFYNEQFF. CDR3 nucleotides: TGTGCCAGCGCAGGGACTAGCGGGGGGTTTTACAATGAGCAGTTCTTC.

CDR3 bases: TGTGCTGCAACGCCGGGCCCCTACAGGGAGCAGTTCTTC. Translating gives CAATPGPYREQFF. The chain combines TRBV7-2 with TRBJ2-1, with D possibly matching TRBD1 (5 bases). The V gene's germline CDR1 is SGHTA and CDR2 FQGNSA. This CDR3 is 13 amino acids long.

This clonotype was detected a few times. The chain recombines TRBV6-5 with TRBJ2-1, with 8 nucleotides matching TRBD2. This CDR3 contains 14 residues. From germline, CDR1 is MNHEY and CDR2 SVGAGI. V shed 2 bases and J 6 bases; nucleotides not matched to a gene: 3. CDR3 coding DNA: TGTGCCAGCAGTTACCGGGGGGGTCCCAATGAGCAGTTCTTC. Translated, it gives CASSYRGGPNEQFF.

This clonotype was counted a few times. The chain links TRBV19 to TRBJ1-4; the match to TRBD1 covers 11 bases. Germline lookup yields CDR1 LNHDA and CDR2 SQIVND (reference sequence). The J segment lost 6 bases and the V segment lost 5 bases, leaving 11 bases of the junction unmatched. This CDR3 spans 17 amino acids. The CDR3 here is CASSLRTGGMHHEKLFF. CDR3 nucleotide sequence: TGTGCCAGTAGTCTCCGGACAGGGGGCATGCACCATGAAAAACTGTTTTTT.

The chain carries TRBV20-1 and TRBJ2-1, with TRBD2 matching 7 bases. With 1 base clipped from V and 2 bases from J, the junction kept 8 bases outside the gene matches. Germline CDR1 is DFQATT and CDR2 is SNEGSKA (reference sequence). The CDR3 sequence is 16 residues long. Here the CDR3 reads CSARGGASGTYNEQFF. CDR3 coding DNA: TGCAGTGCTAGAGGCGGGGCTAGCGGAACCTACAATGAGCAGTTCTTC.

This chain joins TRBV15 and TRBJ1-1; the match to TRBD1 covers 8 bases. Germline CDR1 LNHNV, CDR2 YYDKDF (reference sequence). With 4 bases clipped from V and 5 bases from J, the junction kept 6 bases outside the gene matches. The CDR3 loop spans 14 amino acids. The CDR3 here is CATSNPTGVTEAFF. As DNA, the CDR3 is TGTGCCACCAGCAACCCGACAGGGGTGACTGAAGCTTTCTTT.

This clonotype came up a few times. The chain is built from TRBV5-7 and TRBJ1-5, with D unclear. Being an ORF, TRBV5-7 has a function that is uncertain. Trimming shortened V by 2 bases and J by 3 bases, and 12 bases separated the two germline ends. The CDR3 runs 15 residues. The CDR3 loop is CASSFHNGVNQPQHF. As DNA, the CDR3 is TGTGCCAGCAGCTTCCATAATGGAGTCAATCAGCCCCAGCATTTT.

V is TRBV2 and J is TRBJ1-2, with 10 positions matching TRBD1. Trimming removed 7 bases from V and 0 bases from J; junction bases left unmatched: 5. Germline V gene data show CDR1 as SNHLY and CDR2 as FYNNEI. This CDR3 contains 15 residues. As DNA, the CDR3 is TGTGCCAGCACCAGGGGGACAGGGGCTAACTATGGCTACACCTTC. Translation gives CASTRGTGANYGYTF. The full variable domain, completed using reference TRBV2 and TRBJ1-2, is EPEVTQTPSHQVTQMGQEVILRCVPISNHLYFYWYRQILGQKVEFLVSFYNNEISEKSEIFDDQFSVERPDGSNFTLKIRSTKLEDSAMYFCASTRGTGANYGYTFGSGTRLTVV.

Concerning this clonotype itself: A much larger clonotype is one base distant, so this may be a read error. V usage is TRBV12-3 or TRBV12-4 and J usage is TRBJ1-5; weak D call: TRBD1 (6 bases). The CDR3 runs to 14 residues. The CDR3 is CSSTRNGGDQPQHF. In DNA, the CDR3 is TGTTCCAGCACCAGGAATGGGGGCGATCAGCCCCAGCATTTT.

This clonotype was seen only a few times. The chain has TRBV27 and TRBJ2-1; D is uncertain. The CDR3 loop spans 10 amino acids. Trimming took 6 bases from V and 16 from J, leaving 13 bases between them. CDR1 is MNHEY and CDR2 is SMNVEV in the germline V gene (reference sequence). The chain's CDR3 is CASSRVRDFF. The CDR3 bases are TGTGCCAGCAGCCGAGTGCGCGACTTCTTC.

Regarding this clonotype: Just one base apart from a much larger clone, this may be a read error. J is TRBJ1-6 and V is TRBV11-2; D gene unclear. The CDR3 loop spans 15 amino acids. Germline CDR1 and CDR2: SGHAT and FQNNGV. V gave up 5 bases and J gave up 5 bases, with 13 bases separating them. The CDR3 DNA reads TGTGCCAGCAGCGCCCTCAGTAACAATAATTCACCCCTCCACTTT. Translated: CASSALSNNNSPLHF.

This clonotype has only a few counts. The gene calls are TRBV4-2 and TRBJ2-5, with a weak D call TRBD2 (6 bases). The CDR3 contains 17 residues. The V gene lost 4 bases and the J gene lost 2 bases, with 20 bases spanning the gap. From germline, CDR1 is LGHNA and CDR2 YNFKEQ. DNA of the CDR3: TGTGCCAGCAGCCCCCGTGATAGCGGCTCGGATCAAGAGACCCAGTACTTC. Its protein product is CASSPRDSGSDQETQYF.

V usage is TRBV5-4 and J usage is TRBJ2-5, with TRBD1 identical over 9 bases. J gave up 5 bases and V 4 bases, and 9 bases lay outside the gene matches. CDR3 length: 15 amino acids. The germline CDR1 and CDR2 sequences are SGHNT and YYREEE (reference sequence). The chain's CDR3 is CASSSRDRVSETQYF. The CDR3, as DNA: TGTGCCAGCAGCAGCCGGGACAGGGTGAGCGAGACCCAGTACTTC. The full variable domain, its missing parts supplied by reference TRBV5-4 and TRBJ2-5, is ETGVTQSPTHLIKTRGQQVTLRCSSQSGHNTVSWYQQALGQGPQFIFQYYREEENGRGNFPPRFSGLQFPNYSSELNVNALELDDSALYLCASSSRDRVSETQYFGPGTRLLVL.

With regard to this clonotype: At one boundary the junction diverges from the germline segment, which might be a read error. V is TRBV5-6 and J is TRBJ2-1, with 10 bases matching TRBD2. The germline gives CDR1 SGHDT, CDR2 YYEEEE. The CDR3 covers 12 residues. In nucleotides, the CDR3 is TGTGCCAGCAGCTTCCTAGCGGGGGTTTATGTCTTC. Its protein product is CASSFLAGVYVF.